The entry below describes one TCR beta chain. The antigen is not known. CDR3 length: 17 amino acids. V was pared by 5 bases and J by 0 bases, with 17 bases between. Germline V gene lookup returns CDR1 LNHDA and CDR2 SQIVND (reference sequence). This sample is part of a study of OX40 agonist ivuxolimab in advanced cancers. Whole-study context: Among those enrolled, mean age was about 63 years (range about 20 to 79) and 82.7% were male. Study results and caveats: The study found among the lowest clonal expansion in partial responders at 0.1-3.0 mg/kg.

Some clones are missing from TCRdb's copy, which holds only in-frame ones; the method was immunoSEQ multiplex PCR. The repertoire holds almost 70,000 clones, with roughly nine tenths as singletons. This TCR was recovered from an adult with an advanced solid tumor such as melanoma, head and neck, liver or kidney cancer. The chain has TRBV19 and TRBJ2-1; D perhaps matches TRBD1 (7 bases). Material: CD4+ or CD8+ T cells sorted from blood, obtained in a trial of the OX40 agonist ivuxolimab. CDR3 loop: CASSPTGTYTSYNEQFF. The CDR3 nucleotides read TGTGCCAGTAGTCCGACAGGGACTTATACCTCCTACAATGAGCAGTTCTTC. The entire variable domain, with the rest obtained from reference TRBV19 and TRBJ2-1, is as follows: DGGITQSPKYLFRKEGQNVTLSCEQNLNHDAMYWYRQDPGQGLRLIYYSQIVNDFQKGDIAEGYSVSREKKESFPLTVTSAQKNPTAFYLCASSPTGTYTSYNEQFFGPGTRLTVL.